This TCR beta chain is from a study of blood T cell repertoires in COVID-19. In the study overall: PBMCs, B-cell-depleted T cells, or T cells provided the cDNA or gDNA that made up the material.

Study processing details: Reference gene primer amplification gave nucleated cell count estimates. Assay used: immunoSEQ multiplex PCR; TCRdb lists only in-frame clones, some missing. V, J and clone size are taken as reported in that table, and D and trimming were inferred from the DNA itself. The sample holds some 350,000 clones, around 83% seen once. Germline V gene sequence: CDR1 MNHEY, CDR2 SVGAGI. The CDR3 runs to 13 residues. The V and J ends lost 8 bases and 2 bases, in that order; junction bases with no gene match: 6. The V call is TRBV6-5, the J call TRBJ2-7; 7 positions match TRBD1. The specimen sequenced was peripheral blood. This sequence originates from a man aged 30-40 years with active or convalescent COVID-19. CDR3 nucleotide sequence: TGTGCCAGCTCCGGGACAGCAACCTACGAGCAGTACTTC. Its protein product is CASSGTATYEQYF.